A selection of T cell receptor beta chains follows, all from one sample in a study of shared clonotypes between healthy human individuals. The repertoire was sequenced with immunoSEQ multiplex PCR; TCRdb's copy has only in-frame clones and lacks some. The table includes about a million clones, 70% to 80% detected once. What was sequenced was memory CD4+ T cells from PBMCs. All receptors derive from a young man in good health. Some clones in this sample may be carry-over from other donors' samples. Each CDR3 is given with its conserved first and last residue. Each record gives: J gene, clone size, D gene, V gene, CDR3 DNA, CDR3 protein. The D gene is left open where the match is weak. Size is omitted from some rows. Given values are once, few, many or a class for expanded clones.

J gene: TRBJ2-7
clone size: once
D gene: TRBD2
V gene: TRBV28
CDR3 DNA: TGTGCCAGCAGCTCCCCGACTAGCGGGAGGTTCTACGAGCAGTACTTC
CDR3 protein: CASSSPTSGRFYEQYF

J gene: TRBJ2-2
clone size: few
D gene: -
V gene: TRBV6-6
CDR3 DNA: TGTGCCAGCAGTTACCCGAACACCGGGGAGCTGTTTTTT
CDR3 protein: CASSYPNTGELFF

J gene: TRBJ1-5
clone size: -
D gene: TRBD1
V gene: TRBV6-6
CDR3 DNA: TGTGCCAGCAGTTACCCGGGACAGCGCAATCAGCCCCAGCATTTT
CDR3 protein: CASSYPGQRNQPQHF

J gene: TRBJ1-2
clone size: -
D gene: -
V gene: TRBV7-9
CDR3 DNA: TGTGCCAGCAGCCAAGGGACACTTGGCTACACCTTC
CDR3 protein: CASSQGTLGYTF

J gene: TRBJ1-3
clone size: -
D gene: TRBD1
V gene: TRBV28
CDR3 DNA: TGTGCCAGCAGTTCATTACCGCAGGGGGCGGGAAACACCATATATTTT
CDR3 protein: CASSSLPQGAGNTIYF

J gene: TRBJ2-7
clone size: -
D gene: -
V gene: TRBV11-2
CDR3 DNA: TGTGCCAGCAGCCCTATGTTGGGCGGACGCACCTACGAGCAGTACTTC
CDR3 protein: CASSPMLGGRTYEQYF

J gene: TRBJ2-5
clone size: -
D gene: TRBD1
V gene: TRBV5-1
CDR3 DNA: TGCGCCAGCAGCTTTCCGGGACAGCAAGAGACCCAGTACTTC
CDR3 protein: CASSFPGQQETQYF

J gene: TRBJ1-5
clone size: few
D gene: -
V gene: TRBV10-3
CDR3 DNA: TGTGCCATCAGTGCCAGGCACGGTAACGGTCAGCCCCAGCATTTT
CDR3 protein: CAISARHGNGQPQHF

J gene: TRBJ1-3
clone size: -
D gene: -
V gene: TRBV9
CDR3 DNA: TGTGCCAGCAGCGTAAGCGGGGGGCGCTTATCTGGAAACACCATATATTTT
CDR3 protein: CASSVSGGRLSGNTIYF

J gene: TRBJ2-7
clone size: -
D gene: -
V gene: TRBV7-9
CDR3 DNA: TGTGCCAGCACCAACTCCGGGACGCGGCTTCGAGAGCAGTACTTC
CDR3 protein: CASTNSGTRLREQYF

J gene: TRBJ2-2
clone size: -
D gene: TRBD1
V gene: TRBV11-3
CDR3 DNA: TGTGCCAGCAGCTTGTACAGGGGGTCCGGGGAGCTGTTTTTT
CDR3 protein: CASSLYRGSGELFF

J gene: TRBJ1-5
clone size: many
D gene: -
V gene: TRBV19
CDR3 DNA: TGTGCCAGTAGAGGGACCATCCGGGCAGGGATGAATCAGCCCCAGCATTTT
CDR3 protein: CASRGTIRAGMNQPQHF

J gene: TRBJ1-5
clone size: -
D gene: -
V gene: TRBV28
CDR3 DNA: TGTGCCAGCAGTCCAGTGGGGGCTACCAATCAGCCCCAGCATTTT
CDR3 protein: CASSPVGATNQPQHF

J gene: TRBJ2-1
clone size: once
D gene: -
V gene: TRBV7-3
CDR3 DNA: TGTGCCAGCAGCTCCCAACTCCAAAGGGAGCAGTTCTTC
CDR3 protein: CASSSQLQREQFF

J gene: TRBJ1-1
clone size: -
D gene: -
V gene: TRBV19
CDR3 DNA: TGTGCCAGTATACGCCCCCCTGAAGCTTTCTTT
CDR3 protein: CASIRPPEAFF

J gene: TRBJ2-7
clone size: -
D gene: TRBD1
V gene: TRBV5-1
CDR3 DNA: TGCGCCAGCAGCTTTTACAGGGGGGATGCTGAGCAGTACTTC
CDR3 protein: CASSFYRGDAEQYF

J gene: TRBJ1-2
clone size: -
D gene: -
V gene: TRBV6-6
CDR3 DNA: TGTGCCAGCAGTTACTCGTTAACCGGGGAAGGCTACACCTTC
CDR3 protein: CASSYSLTGEGYTF

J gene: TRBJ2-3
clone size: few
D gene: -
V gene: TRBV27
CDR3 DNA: TGTGCCAGCAGTCCGCAGCGGATCCCATGGGCAGATACGCAGTATTTT
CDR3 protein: CASSPQRIPWADTQYF

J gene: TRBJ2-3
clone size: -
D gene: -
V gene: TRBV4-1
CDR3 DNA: TGCGCCAGCAGCCTCACCTGGTTAGGCTCTACAGATACGCAGTATTTT
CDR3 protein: CASSLTWLGSTDTQYF

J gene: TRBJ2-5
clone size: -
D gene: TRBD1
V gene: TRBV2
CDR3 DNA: TGTGCCAGCAGAAGGACAGGGAGTTTAGAGACCCAGTACTTC
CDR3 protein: CASRRTGSLETQYF

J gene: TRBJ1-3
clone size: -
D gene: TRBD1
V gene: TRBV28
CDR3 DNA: TGTGCCAGCAGATCCGATACAGGGGTTATCTCTGGAAACACCATATATTTT
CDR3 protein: CASRSDTGVISGNTIYF

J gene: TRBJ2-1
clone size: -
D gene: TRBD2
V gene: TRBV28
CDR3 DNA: TGTGCCAGCAGTGCCGGGACTAGCCGTCGGTTCTTC
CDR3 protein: CASSAGTSRRFF

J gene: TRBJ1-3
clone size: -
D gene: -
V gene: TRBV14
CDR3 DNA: TGTGCCAGCAGCGCTGGAAACACCATATATTTT
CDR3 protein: CASSAGNTIYF

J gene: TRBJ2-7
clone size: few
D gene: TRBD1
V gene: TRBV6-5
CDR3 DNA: TGTGCCAGCAGGACAGGGGGCCCAACCTACGAGCAGTACTTC
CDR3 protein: CASRTGGPTYEQYF

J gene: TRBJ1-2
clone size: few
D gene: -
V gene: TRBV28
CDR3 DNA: TGTGCCAGCAGTTTAAGACTATATGGCTACACCTTC
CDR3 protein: CASSLRLYGYTF

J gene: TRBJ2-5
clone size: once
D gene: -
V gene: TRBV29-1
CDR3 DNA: TGCAGCGTTGTGGCAGGGGACGAGACCCAGTACTTC
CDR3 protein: CSVVAGDETQYF

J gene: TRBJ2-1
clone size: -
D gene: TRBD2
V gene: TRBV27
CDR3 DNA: TGTGCCAGCAGTTTTACGGGACTAGCGGGGGGTAGGGATGAGCAGTTCTTC
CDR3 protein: CASSFTGLAGGRDEQFF

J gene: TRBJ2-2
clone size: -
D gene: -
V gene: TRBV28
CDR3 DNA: TGTGCCAGCAGCTCCAACTACCCGGCCGGGGAGCTGTTTTTT
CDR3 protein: CASSSNYPAGELFF

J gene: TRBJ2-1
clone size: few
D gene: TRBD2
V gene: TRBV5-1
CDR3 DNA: TGCGCCAGCAGCTTGGACGGGAGGGGCTACAATGAGCAGTTCTTC
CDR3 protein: CASSLDGRGYNEQFF

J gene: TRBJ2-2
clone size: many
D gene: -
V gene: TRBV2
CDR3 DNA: TGTGCCAGCAGTGAAACACCGAACACCGGGGAGCTGTTTTTT
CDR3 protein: CASSETPNTGELFF

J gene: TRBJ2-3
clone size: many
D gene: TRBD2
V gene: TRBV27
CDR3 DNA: TGTGCCAGCAGCCCAGTCTCCCGCCCAAGACTAGCGGGGACGTTTAGCACAGATACGCAGTATTTT
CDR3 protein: CASSPVSRPRLAGTFSTDTQYF

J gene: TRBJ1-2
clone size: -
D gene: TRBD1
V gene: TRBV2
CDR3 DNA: TGTGCCAGCGTCGGACAGGGGGCGACCTATGGCTACACCTTC
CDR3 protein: CASVGQGATYGYTF

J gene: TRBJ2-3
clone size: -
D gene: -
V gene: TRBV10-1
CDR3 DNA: TGCGCCAGCAGCCTAGACAGGCCCACAGATACGCAGTATTTT
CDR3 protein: CASSLDRPTDTQYF

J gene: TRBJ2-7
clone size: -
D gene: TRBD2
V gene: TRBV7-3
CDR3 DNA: TGTGCCAGCAGCTTTCAGGGAGGGAGAGACTACGAGCAGTACTTC
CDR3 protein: CASSFQGGRDYEQYF

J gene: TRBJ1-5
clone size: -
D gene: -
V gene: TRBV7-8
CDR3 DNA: TGTGCCAGCAGCTTATTGTCGGGGCCCCAGCATTTT
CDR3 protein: CASSLLSGPQHF

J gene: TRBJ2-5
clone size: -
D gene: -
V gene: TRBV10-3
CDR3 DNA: TGTGCCATCAGTGACAGAGATGAGACCCAGTACTTC
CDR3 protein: CAISDRDETQYF

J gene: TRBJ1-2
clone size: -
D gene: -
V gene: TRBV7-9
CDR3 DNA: TGTGCCAGCAGCTTAACAGGACCAGGCTATGGCTACACCTTC
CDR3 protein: CASSLTGPGYGYTF

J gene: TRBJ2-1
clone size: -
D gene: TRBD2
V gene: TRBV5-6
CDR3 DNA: TGTGCCAGCAGCTTTTTCGGCGGGAGGGCCTATGAGCAGTTCTTC
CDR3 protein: CASSFFGGRAYEQFF

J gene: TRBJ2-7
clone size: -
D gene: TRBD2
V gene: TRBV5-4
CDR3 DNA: TGTGCCAGCAGTGGACAGGGACTAGCGGGGGTCTACGAGCAGTACTTC
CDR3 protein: CASSGQGLAGVYEQYF

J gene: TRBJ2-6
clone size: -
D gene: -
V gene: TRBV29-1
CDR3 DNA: TGCAGCGTTGTAGCAGTCGGGTCGGGGGCCAACGTCCTGACTTTC
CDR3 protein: CSVVAVGSGANVLTF

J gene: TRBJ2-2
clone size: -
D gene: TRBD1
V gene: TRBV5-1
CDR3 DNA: TGCGCCAGCAGCCCCCGGGACAGTAACCGGGGAGCTGTTTTT
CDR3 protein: CASSPRDSNRGAVF

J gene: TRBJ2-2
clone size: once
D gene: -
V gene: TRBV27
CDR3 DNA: TGTGCCAGCAGTTTATCCCGGAACACCGGGGAGCTGTTTTTT
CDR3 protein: CASSLSRNTGELFF